This TCR beta chain was identified during a study of shared clonotypes between healthy human individuals. CD8 cells regarded as naive lacked CD45RO, were positively chosen for CCR7, and omitted terminally differentiated effector memory CD45RA+ cells. Healthy HIV-negative adults without recent acute infections or vaccinations served as donors. Each sample came from a Caucasian adult donor living in Nashville, Tennessee. CDR1 PRHDT and CDR2 FYEKMQ come from the germline V gene (reference sequence). The CDR3 is 13 amino acids. V was pared by 0 bases and J by 4 bases, with 6 bases between. The authors ran the assay at deep level. Sequencing used immunoSEQ multiplex PCR; TCRdb keeps in-frame clones, though not all of them. Of millions of clones in the sample, around 96% were seen once.

This receptor was identified in a man younger than 30 in good health. The sequenced sample was naive CD8+ T cells sorted from blood. This sequence joins TRBV13 and TRBJ2-5; D gene unclear. This CDR3 reads CASSLGHGETQYF. The CDR3 nucleotides read TGTGCCAGCAGCTTAGGCCATGGAGAGACCCAGTACTTC. Full variable domain (rest looked up from reference TRBV13 and TRBJ2-5): AAGVIQSPRHLIKEKRETATLKCYPIPRHDTVYWYQQGPGQDPQFLISFYEKMQSDKGSIPDRFSAQQFSDYHSELNMSSLELGDSALYFCASSLGHGETQYFGPGTRLLVL.